The sample holds many counts of the clone carrying this TCR beta chain. Its matching antigen is unknown. Certain patients were not enrolled. These were patients with other autoimmune diseases, uncontrolled infections, pregnancy or lactation. Orbital computed tomography, together with clinical symptoms, serum thyroxine, TRAb and thyroid ultrasound, was used for diagnosis. This entry is derived from a study of Graves' ophthalmopathy and Graves' hyperthyroidism. Study-wide points: A majority of expanded thyroid clonotypes exceeding 0.001 frequency were likewise present in blood. Ophthalmopathy could be told apart from stable hyperthyroidism by a 13-signature model (about 88% sensitivity, about 81% specificity).

The V gene end was trimmed by 4 bases and the J gene end by 2 bases; junction bases not matched to a gene: 8. Germline V lookup: CDR1 SGHTS, CDR2 YDEGEE. This CDR3 has 16 residues. RNA transcripts yielded amplified TCR beta CDR3 regions. HTBI-primed first-round RT-PCR preceded second-round multiplex PCR. TCRdb recomputed calls from the multiplex PCR reads with MiXCR, one row per CDR3 protein. Here the sample spans a few hundred thousand distinct CDR3 sequences, 35% to 40% being singletons. Sample: peripheral blood or thyroid tissue (not recorded which). The chain employs TRBV5-8 and TRBJ2-5; 10 bases match TRBD1. The sequence was collected from an adult man with Graves' hyperthyroidism. For the CDR3, the DNA is TGTGCCAGCAGCCCACGGACAGGGGGAGGGCAAGAGACCCAGTACTTC. This codes for CASSPRTGGGQETQYF.